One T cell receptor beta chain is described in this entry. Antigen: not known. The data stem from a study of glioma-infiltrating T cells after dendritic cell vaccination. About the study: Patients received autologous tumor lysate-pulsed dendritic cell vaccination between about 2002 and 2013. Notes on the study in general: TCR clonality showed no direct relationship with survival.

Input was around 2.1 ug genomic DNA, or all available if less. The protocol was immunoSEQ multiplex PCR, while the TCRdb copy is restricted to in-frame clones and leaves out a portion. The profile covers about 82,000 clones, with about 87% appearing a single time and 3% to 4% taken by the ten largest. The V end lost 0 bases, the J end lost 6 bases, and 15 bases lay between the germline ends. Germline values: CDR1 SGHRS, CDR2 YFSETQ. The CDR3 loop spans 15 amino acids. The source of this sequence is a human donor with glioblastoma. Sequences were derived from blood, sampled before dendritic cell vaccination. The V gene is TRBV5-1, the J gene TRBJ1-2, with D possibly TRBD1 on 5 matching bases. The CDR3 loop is CASSLGTAGGDGYTF. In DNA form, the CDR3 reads TGCGCCAGCAGCTTGGGTACCGCGGGGGGGGATGGCTACACCTTC.